The 32 T cell receptor beta chains reported below all come from one sample, sequenced in a study of circulating tumor DNA in untreated peripheral T-cell lymphoma. The data were produced by immunoSEQ multiplex PCR, yet TCRdb's version contains in-frame clones alone and is incomplete. The sample includes roughly 7,100 clones, approximately 77% of them seen just once. Sequencing was done on a sample of tumor tissue. The receptors were sampled from a human donor with peripheral T-cell lymphoma.

This sequence joins TRBV11-3 and TRBJ2-1; 9 bases match TRBD2. This CDR3 is 15 amino acids long. The germline gives CDR1 SGHNT, CDR2 YENEEA. V lost 7 bases, J lost 4 bases, and 8 bases stayed unmatched. CDR3 residues: CASTDSGGRYNEQFF. The CDR3 DNA follows: TGTGCCAGCACTGATAGCGGGGGACGTTACAATGAGCAGTTCTTC.

The chain uses TRBV4-1 and TRBJ2-1; 7 positions agree with TRBD1. V was clipped by 5 bases and J by 3 bases; unmatched bases: 7. The CDR3 extends over 15 amino acids. Germline V gene sequence: CDR1 MGHRA, CDR2 YSYEKL. The chain's CDR3 is CASSNDRANYNEQFF. The CDR3 nucleotides are TGCGCCAGCAGCAACGACAGGGCCAACTACAATGAGCAGTTCTTC.

The chain recombines TRBV7-5 with TRBJ2-3; no DNA check was done on the table's D call, TRBD1. TRBV7-5 is a documented pseudogene. The CDR3 loop spans 16 amino acids. The CDR3 reads CASSLTSGVPTDTQYF. CDR3 sequence (DNA): TGTGCCAGCAGCTTAACCTCAGGGGTTCCCACAGATACGCAGTATTTT.

This clone appeared once. The CDR3 region has the DNA TGTGCCAGCAGAGGACTACAGGGATCCGAGCAGTACTTC. Its translation is CASRGLQGSEQYF. V is TRBV6-8 and J is TRBJ2-7; either TRBD1 or TRBD2 may supply D (6 bases each). The V end lost 6 bases, the J end lost 6 bases, and 15 bases lay between the germline ends. This CDR3 has 13 residues. The germline V gene encodes CDR1 MNHGY and CDR2 SAAAGT.

The CDR3 region has the DNA TGCGCCAGCAGCTCAACGCCAGGGTTAACCCAGTACTTC. Its translation: CASSSTPGLTQYF. The chain is built from TRBV4-1 and TRBJ2-5; maybe TRBD1 (5 bases). Germline V CDR1 and CDR2: MGHRA, YSYEKL. V was trimmed by 5 bases and J by 8 bases, leaving 15 bases between them. The CDR3 has 13 amino acids.

The genes are TRBV18 and TRBJ2-1, with a weak D call TRBD2 (6 bases). Germline V lookup: CDR1 KGHSH, CDR2 LQKENI. The CDR3 covers 12 residues. V lost 6 bases and J 7 bases, leaving 10 bases between the germline ends. The CDR3 sequence is CASSGAGNEQFF. The CDR3 bases are TGTGCCAGCTCCGGGGCGGGGAATGAGCAGTTCTTC.

V and J are TRBV11-3 and TRBJ1-1; D ambiguous. The CDR3 runs to 15 residues. Germline lookup yields CDR1 SGHNT and CDR2 YENEEA. Between the trimmed V and J ends, which lost 5 bases and 0 bases, there was a span of 13 bases. The CDR3 loop is CASSTRQFMNTEAFF. CDR3 nucleotides: TGTGCCAGCAGCACAAGACAATTCATGAACACTGAAGCTTTCTTT.

The rearrangement links TRBV11-3 to TRBJ2-7; a possible D gene is TRBD1 (6 bases). The CDR3 spans 15 residues. Trimming left V 2 bases short and J 3 bases short, with 14 bases between. Germline CDR1 and CDR2: SGHNT and YENEEA. The CDR3 nucleotides read TGTGCCAGCAGCTTATCACAGGGAAAGTTCTACGAGCAGTACTTC. This codes for CASSLSQGKFYEQYF.

The V and J genes are TRBV29-1 and TRBJ2-3; possibly TRBD1 for D (6 bases). The CDR3 totals 13 residues. Germline CDR1 is SQVTM and CDR2 is ANQGSEA. Trimming took 4 bases from V and 0 from J, leaving 8 bases between them. CDR3 sequence: CSVVTGSTDTQYF. The CDR3 DNA reads TGCAGCGTTGTGACAGGTAGCACAGATACGCAGTATTTT.

Remarks on this clone: At one end the junction does not follow the germline gene, possibly because of a read error. A base in the sequence is ambiguous or unread; the matching residue is shown as X. The chain joins TRBV5-1 to TRBJ2-2; possibly TRBD2 for D (5 bases). This CDR3 has 15 amino acids. Germline V gene lookup returns CDR1 SGHRS and CDR2 YFSETQ. The CDR3 loop reads CASSFQRENXGELFF. DNA for the CDR3: TGCGCCAGCAGCTTTCAGAGGGAGAACAYCGGGGAGCTGTTTTTT.

This chain connects TRBV5-1 to TRBJ1-4; D is uncertain. Per germline, CDR1 SGHRS and CDR2 YFSETQ. The V and J ends lost 4 bases and 6 bases respectively, with 16 bases between them. The CDR3 loop spans 15 amino acids. Here the CDR3 reads CASSPDGRSDEKLFF. The CDR3 DNA is TGCGCCAGCAGCCCGGACGGCAGGTCAGATGAAAAACTGTTTTTT.

The V gene is TRBV11-3, the J gene TRBJ1-1; 9 nucleotides match TRBD1. CDR1 is SGHNT and CDR2 is YENEEA in the germline V gene. J lost 5 bases, V lost 3 bases, and 7 bases had no gene match. The length of the CDR3 is 15 residues. CDR3 region: CASSFGQGRGTEAFF. CDR3 DNA: TGTGCCAGCAGCTTCGGACAGGGGCGCGGGACTGAAGCTTTCTTT.

In DNA, the CDR3 is TGTGCCAGCTCACCACAGGGGGCTGGAAACACCATATATTTT. Residues: CASSPQGAGNTIYF. This chain links TRBV18 with TRBJ1-3; tentatively, D is TRBD1 (6 bases). Per germline, CDR1 KGHSH and CDR2 LQKENI. This CDR3 region has 14 residues. Trimming cost V 1 base and J 2 bases, with 6 bases left between them.

The V gene is TRBV6-8, the J gene TRBJ1-1; D gene unclear. The CDR3 is 14 amino acids. Trimming removed 4 bases from V and 1 base from J, with 10 bases in between. The V gene's germline CDR1 is MNHGY and CDR2 SAAAGT. The DNA for the CDR3 is TGTGCCAGCAGTTCTACGGCGGCGAACACTGAAGCTTTCTTT. Its translation is CASSSTAANTEAFF.

This sequence joins TRBV28 and TRBJ1-1; possibly TRBD1 for D (6 bases). V gave up 5 bases and J gave up 8 bases, with 15 bases separating them. Germline V gene data show CDR1 as MDHEN and CDR2 as SYDVKM. This CDR3 comprises 13 residues. CDR3 coding DNA: TGTGCCAGCAGTCGGAGTGGGGGCATAGAAGCTTTCTTT. As protein: CASSRSGGIEAFF.

The chain links TRBV19 to TRBJ1-2; D gene unclear. Trimming took off 7 bases at V and 2 bases at J, with 14 bases between the two ends. CDR1 LNHDA and CDR2 SQIVND come from the germline V gene (reference sequence). This CDR3 has 14 residues. The CDR3 reads CASTSGQPNYGYTF. The DNA for the CDR3 is TGTGCCAGTACTTCAGGCCAGCCCAACTATGGCTACACCTTC.

This clone showed up just a few times. The CDR3 nucleotides are TGTGCCAGTAGCCCCTGGAACACTGAAGCTTTCTTT. Translation gives CASSPWNTEAFF. V and J are TRBV19 and TRBJ1-1, with unresolved D. Germline V gene lookup returns CDR1 LNHDA and CDR2 SQIVND (reference sequence). The CDR3 runs 12 residues. The V gene lost 6 bases and the J gene lost 1 base, with 6 bases spanning the gap. Looking up the rest from reference TRBV19 and TRBJ1-1 gives the full variable domain: DGGITQSPKYLFRKEGQNVTLSCEQNLNHDAMYWYRQDPGQGLRLIYYSQIVNDFQKGDIAEGYSVSREKKESFPLTVTSAQKNPTAFYLCASSPWNTEAFFGQGTRLTVV.

This clone was observed a few times. The chain has TRBV28 and TRBJ1-4; a possible D gene is TRBD1 (5 bases). Trimming removed 1 base at V and 4 bases at J, with 10 bases between. Germline V gene lookup returns CDR1 MDHEN and CDR2 SYDVKM. The CDR3 runs 15 residues. CDR3 region: CASSLSWGFNEKLFF. The CDR3 coding sequence is TGTGCCAGCAGTTTATCTTGGGGGTTTAATGAAAAACTGTTTTTT.

Worth noting for this clone: One end of the junction varies from germline; a read error may be responsible. This sequence joins TRBV10-3 and TRBJ2-2; D is possibly TRBD2 (6 bases). This CDR3 is built from 16 residues. Germline-derived CDR1 and CDR2 are ENHRY and SYGVKD. The CDR3 loop is CTINESRGAHTGELFF. As DNA, the CDR3 is TGTACCATCAATGAGTCGCGCGGGGCCCACACCGGGGAGCTGTTTTTT.

The V call is TRBV28, the J call TRBJ1-1; possibly TRBD1 for D (6 bases). The CDR3 is 16 residues long. CDR1 is MDHEN, CDR2 SYDVKM, per germline. With 10 bases removed from V and 7 bases from J, the gap between germline ends came to 28 bases. CDR3 sequence reads: CATEGGQGRRVGEAFF. In DNA form, the CDR3 reads TGTGCCACCGAGGGGGGGCAGGGCCGTCGAGTGGGTGAAGCTTTCTTT.

The gene calls are TRBV19 and TRBJ2-5; D is ambiguous. The germline V gene has CDR1 LNHDA and CDR2 SQIVND (reference sequence). V lost 3 bases, J lost 3 bases, and 2 bases lay in between. This CDR3 comprises 11 residues. The CDR3 nucleotides are TGTGCCAGTAGTATCGAAGAGACCCAGTACTTC. It codes for CASSIEETQYF.

The chain couples TRBV11-3 to TRBJ1-4; TRBD1 agrees at 7 bases. This CDR3 spans 15 amino acids. The germline V gene encodes CDR1 SGHNT and CDR2 YENEEA. The ends lost 6 bases at V and 2 bases at J; junction bases unmatched: 6. The CDR3: CASRKTGRTNEKLFF. DNA of the CDR3: TGTGCCAGCAGAAAGACAGGGCGGACTAATGAAAAACTGTTTTTT.

The chain is built from TRBV6-8 and TRBJ2-1; 8 nucleotides align to TRBD2. The V segment lost 4 bases and the J segment 11 bases; nucleotides outside the gene matches: 22. Per the germline V gene, CDR1 is MNHGY and CDR2 is SAAAGT. This CDR3 is built from 18 residues. The CDR3 here is CASSWKSFGTRGWNKQFF. CDR3 DNA sequence: TGTGCCAGCAGTTGGAAATCATTCGGGACTAGAGGATGGAATAAGCAGTTCTTC.

This clone was detected a few times. The DNA for the CDR3 is TGTGCCAGCAGCCGGGGGGGACACGACGGCACCCAGTACTTC. As protein: CASSRGGHDGTQYF. This chain links TRBV16 with TRBJ2-5; D perhaps matches TRBD2 (7 bases). The length of the CDR3 is 14 residues. CDR1 KGHSY and CDR2 FQNENV come from the germline V gene. Trimming took 4 bases from V and 8 from J, leaving 17 bases between them.

This chain's CDR3 is CASSLGLPTETQYF. CDR3 DNA: TGTGCCAGCAGTTTGGGACTCCCGACCGAGACCCAGTACTTC. The V gene is TRBV28, the J gene TRBJ2-5, with D perhaps TRBD2 (6 bases). The germline V gene encodes CDR1 MDHEN and CDR2 SYDVKM. V lost 3 bases and J 5 bases, leaving 13 bases between the germline ends. The CDR3 is made up of 14 amino acids.

The rearrangement uses TRBV14 and TRBJ1-1; tentative D call: TRBD1 (5 bases). V gave up 1 base and J gave up 1 base, with 7 bases separating them. Germline CDR1 is SGHDN and CDR2 is FVKESK. The CDR3 covers 14 residues. The CDR3 nucleotides read TGTGCCAGCAGCCAAGCGAGGGGGAACACTGAAGCTTTCTTT. It specifies CASSQARGNTEAFF.

This clone appeared once. This sequence joins TRBV28 and TRBJ1-1; TRBD1 matches at 7 bases. The CDR3 contains 15 residues. The V segment lost 4 bases and the J segment 4 bases; nucleotides outside the gene matches: 9. Germline V gene sequence: CDR1 MDHEN, CDR2 SYDVKM. DNA for the CDR3: TGTGCCAGCAGTTACCCACAGGGGATGACCACTGAAGCTTTCTTT. It specifies CASSYPQGMTTEAFF.

The rearrangement uses TRBV6-8 and TRBJ2-2; 12 positions match TRBD1. Germline trimming cut 10 bases from V and 6 bases from J; bases unmatched to any gene: 9. Per the germline V gene, CDR1 is MNHGY and CDR2 is SAAAGT. This CDR3 is 15 amino acids long. The CDR3 sequence is CAISRDRGRAGELFF. The CDR3, as DNA: TGTGCCATCAGCCGGGACAGGGGGCGGGCCGGGGAGCTGTTTTTT.

This clone was recorded a few times. The V and J genes are TRBV25-1 and TRBJ1-1; 11 bases align to TRBD1. Germline V lookup: CDR1 MGHDK, CDR2 SYGVNS. V shed 8 bases and J 5 bases; nucleotides not matched to a gene: 4. The CDR3 runs 13 residues. The CDR3 bases are TGTGCCAGCGCCGGGACAGGGGGTACTGAAGCTTTCTTT. Its protein product is CASAGTGGTEAFF. The variable domain in full, completed from reference TRBV25-1 and TRBJ1-1, reads EADIYQTPRYLVIGTGKKITLECSQTMGHDKMYWYQQDPGMELHLIHYSYGVNSTEKGDLSSESTVSRIRTEHFPLTLESARPSHTSQYLCASAGTGGTEAFFGQGTRLTVV.

V and J are TRBV6-8 and TRBJ1-1, with D possibly matching TRBD1 (5 bases). Trimming took off 0 bases at V and 6 bases at J, with 11 bases between the two ends. Germline-derived CDR1 and CDR2 are MNHGY and SAAAGT. CDR3 length equals 14 residues. Here the CDR3 reads CASSYSGGIAEAFF. The CDR3 nucleotides read TGTGCCAGCAGTTACTCGGGGGGGATCGCTGAAGCTTTCTTT.

The chain carries TRBV7-7 and TRBJ1-5; the D gene is possibly TRBD1 (5 bases). CDR1 SSHAT and CDR2 FNYEAQ come from the germline V gene (reference sequence). The V end lost 4 bases, the J end lost 7 bases, and 17 bases lay between the germline ends. This CDR3 spans 15 amino acids. The chain's CDR3 is CASSSMWREGQPQHF. The CDR3 region has the DNA TGTGCCAGCAGCTCTATGTGGAGGGAGGGGCAGCCCCAGCATTTT.

For the CDR3, the DNA is TGCGCCAGCAGCTTGGATGGGACGGCGGAGACCCAGTACTTC. Protein sequence: CASSLDGTAETQYF. V and J are TRBV5-1 and TRBJ2-5; D could derive from TRBD1 or TRBD2 (5 bases each). Trimming took 0 bases from V and 5 from J, leaving 11 bases between them. Looked up from germline, CDR1 is SGHRS and CDR2 is YFSETQ. The CDR3 loop spans 14 amino acids.